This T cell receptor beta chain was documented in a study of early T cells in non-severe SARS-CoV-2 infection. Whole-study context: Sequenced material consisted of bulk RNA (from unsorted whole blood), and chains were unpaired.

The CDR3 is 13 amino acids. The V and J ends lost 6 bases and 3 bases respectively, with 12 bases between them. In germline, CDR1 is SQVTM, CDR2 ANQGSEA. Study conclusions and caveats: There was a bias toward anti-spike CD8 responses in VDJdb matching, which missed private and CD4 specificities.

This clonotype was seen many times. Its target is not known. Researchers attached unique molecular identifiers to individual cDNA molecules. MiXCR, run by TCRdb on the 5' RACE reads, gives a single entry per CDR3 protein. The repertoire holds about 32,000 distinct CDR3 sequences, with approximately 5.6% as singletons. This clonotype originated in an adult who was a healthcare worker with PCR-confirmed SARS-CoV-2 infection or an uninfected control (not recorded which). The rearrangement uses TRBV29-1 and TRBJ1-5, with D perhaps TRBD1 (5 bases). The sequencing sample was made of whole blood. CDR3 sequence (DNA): TGCAGCGTAGCCGGGACGGACAATCAGCCCCAGCATTTT. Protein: CSVAGTDNQPQHF.